The present entry profiles one TCR beta chain with its context. What it recognizes is unknown. Germline trimming cut 1 base from V and 9 bases from J; bases unmatched to any gene: 12. Germline CDR1 reads MNHEY; CDR2 reads SVGEGT. The CDR3 length is 17 residues. These data come from a study of CD8 T cells in ankylosing spondylitis. The authors made TCR beta libraries by quantitative 5'-RACE with molecular barcodes. Each CDR3 protein gets one entry after TCRdb re-called the 5' RACE reads with MiXCR. Found here are hundreds of thousands of distinct CDR3 sequences, around 20% of them singletons; the top ten hold around 13%. Study-wide findings and caveats: About 8 highly homologous variants formed a TCR beta motif that appeared characteristic of ankylosing spondylitis blood. Earlier work had already found some motif variants in reactive arthritis synovial fluid and blood. Researchers reportedly found disease-linked clones significantly enriched in matched ankylosing spondylitis synovial fluid.

This chain links TRBV6-2 or TRBV6-3 with TRBJ2-1; 10 positions agree with TRBD2. The receptor's source is a male donor with ankylosing spondylitis or in good health (not recorded which). The material sequenced was blood, either unsorted or a sorted T cell fraction (not recorded which). The CDR3 spells CASSYLERSGGAGEQFF. Here the CDR3 DNA reads TGTGCCAGCAGTTACTTAGAAAGAAGCGGGGGGGCGGGTGAGCAGTTCTTC.